The T cell receptor beta chain under discussion was sequenced for a study of shared clonotypes between healthy human individuals. CDR1 is SEHNR and CDR2 is FQNEAQ in the germline V gene (reference sequence). The CDR3 loop spans 17 amino acids. With 5 bases clipped from V and 6 bases from J, the junction kept 12 bases outside the gene matches. This table comes from immunoSEQ multiplex PCR, and its TCRdb copy is limited to in-frame clones, with some not included. The sample contains about 2.1 million clones, roughly 95% of which appear only once. CD45RO-negative cells were positively selected for CCR7, leaving out terminally differentiated effector memory CD45RA+ cells. The count of this clone is one.

Input material: naive CD8+ T cells from PBMCs. The chain links TRBV7-9 to TRBJ2-3; 12 bases are a match to TRBD2. The clonotype was recovered from a man in his late teens or twenties in good health. Some clones in this sample may be carry-over from other donors' samples. CDR3 coding DNA: TGTGCCAGCAGCACAACGACTAGCGGGAGATTGGCGGATACGCAGTATTTT. Residues: CASSTTTSGRLADTQYF.